A selection of T cell receptor beta chains follows, all from one sample in a study of blood T cell repertoires in COVID-19. Sequencing was performed with immunoSEQ multiplex PCR; in TCRdb, only in-frame clones are kept and a portion is missing. The sample consists of over 150,000 clones, about 79% of them appearing once. Specimen: peripheral blood. These receptors were obtained from a human donor in a cohort sampled during active COVID-19. CDR3s include the opening cysteine and the closing phenylalanine or tryptophan. The D gene is left open where the match is weak. Clone size, where shown, is once, few, many, or a class for clones that have expanded.

V: TRBV5-1
J: TRBJ2-7
size: -
D: -
CDR3: CASSHQGYEQYF
DNA: TGCGCCAGCAGCCATCAGGGCTACGAGCAGTACTTC

V: TRBV15
J: TRBJ1-1
size: -
D: TRBD1
CDR3: CATSRDHGQGFTEAFF
DNA: TGTGCCACCAGCAGAGATCATGGACAGGGATTCACTGAAGCTTTCTTT

V: TRBV30
J: TRBJ2-5
size: once
D: -
CDR3: CAWSPGAYQETQYF
DNA: TGTGCCTGGAGTCCAGGGGCGTACCAAGAGACCCAGTACTTC

V: TRBV29-1
J: TRBJ2-7
size: -
D: TRBD2
CDR3: CSVGPSGKSYEQYF
DNA: TGCAGCGTTGGTCCTAGCGGGAAATCCTACGAGCAGTACTTC

V: TRBV7-8
J: TRBJ2-1
size: -
D: TRBD1
CDR3: CASSLWTGGMGNEQFF
DNA: TGTGCCAGCAGCTTATGGACAGGGGGCATGGGAAATGAGCAGTTCTTC

V: TRBV2
J: TRBJ2-3
size: -
D: -
CDR3: CASSHQTRTDTQYF
DNA: TGTGCCAGCAGTCATCAAACACGCACAGATACGCAGTATTTT

V: TRBV7-2
J: TRBJ2-7
size: -
D: TRBD2
CDR3: CASSPGLAGTYEQYF
DNA: TGTGCCAGCAGCCCGGGGCTAGCGGGAACCTACGAGCAGTACTTC

V: TRBV5-1
J: TRBJ2-7
size: -
D: TRBD2
CDR3: CASSPGVAGVYEQYF
DNA: TGCGCCAGCAGCCCCGGGGTAGCGGGAGTCTACGAGCAGTACTTC

V: TRBV7-2
J: TRBJ1-5
size: -
D: -
CDR3: CASSSDGLYQPQHF
DNA: TGTGCCAGCAGCTCCGACGGGTTGTATCAGCCCCAGCATTTT

V: TRBV7-2
J: TRBJ1-2
size: -
D: -
CDR3: CASRNRVAYGYTF
DNA: TGTGCCAGCCGAAACAGGGTAGCCTATGGCTACACCTTC

V: TRBV18
J: TRBJ2-1
size: -
D: TRBD2
CDR3: CASSLGLAEGNEQFF
DNA: TGTGCCAGCTCCCTGGGACTAGCGGAGGGGAATGAGCAGTTCTTC

V: TRBV5-6
J: TRBJ2-3
size: -
D: TRBD2
CDR3: CASSLLAGGPDTQYF
DNA: TGTGCCAGCAGCCTACTAGCGGGAGGGCCGGATACGCAGTATTTT

V: TRBV19
J: TRBJ1-4
size: -
D: TRBD1
CDR3: CASSNRGGAEKLFF
DNA: TGTGCCAGTAGTAACAGGGGCGGGGCAGAAAAACTGTTTTTT

V: TRBV28
J: TRBJ2-3
size: once
D: -
CDR3: CASSSQTGPDTQYF
DNA: TGTGCCAGCAGTTCCCAAACAGGGCCGGATACGCAGTATTTT

V: TRBV5-1
J: TRBJ1-2
size: -
D: TRBD1
CDR3: CASGDLQGADYGYTF
DNA: TGCGCCAGCGGAGATTTACAGGGGGCGGATTATGGCTACACCTTC

V: TRBV6-5
J: TRBJ2-1
size: -
D: -
CDR3: CASSKTASSYNEQFF
DNA: TGTGCCAGCAGCAAGACAGCGAGCTCCTACAATGAGCAGTTCTTC

V: TRBV3-1/TRBV3-2
J: TRBJ2-1
size: -
D: TRBD2
CDR3: CASSQDPWTSGRSRQFF
DNA: TGTGCCAGCAGCCAAGACCCCTGGACTAGCGGGAGAAGTAGGCAGTTCTTC

V: TRBV4-1
J: TRBJ2-2
size: -
D: -
CDR3: CASSQGDWANTGELFF
DNA: TGCGCCAGCAGCCAAGGAGACTGGGCGAACACCGGGGAGCTGTTTTTT

V: TRBV4-1
J: TRBJ2-1
size: -
D: -
CDR3: CASSHPARSGPYNEQFF
DNA: TGCGCCAGCAGCCATCCCGCTCGGAGCGGTCCCTACAATGAGCAGTTCTTC

V: TRBV27
J: TRBJ2-1
size: -
D: -
CDR3: CASTSWGDYNEQFF
DNA: TGTGCCAGCACTTCTTGGGGGGACTACAATGAGCAGTTCTTC

V: TRBV28
J: TRBJ1-6
size: -
D: TRBD1
CDR3: CASSRQGERAYNSPLHF
DNA: TGTGCCAGCAGTCGCCAGGGGGAGAGAGCCTATAATTCACCCCTCCACTTT

V: TRBV4-2
J: TRBJ1-4
size: once
D: -
CDR3: CASSPGGGTTNEKLFF
DNA: TGTGCCAGCAGCCCGGGAGGGGGTACAACTAATGAAAAACTGTTTTTT

V: TRBV4-1
J: TRBJ1-4
size: -
D: TRBD1
CDR3: CASSQFHRGSEKLFF
DNA: TGCGCCAGCAGCCAATTCCACAGGGGGAGTGAAAAACTGTTTTTT

V: TRBV2
J: TRBJ2-3
size: -
D: TRBD1
CDR3: CASSAGGDTQYF
DNA: TGTGCCAGCAGTGCAGGGGGAGATACGCAGTATTTT

V: TRBV7-2
J: TRBJ2-2
size: -
D: TRBD1
CDR3: CASSLVQGAWGAGELFF
DNA: TGTGCCAGCAGCTTAGTGCAGGGGGCGTGGGGGGCCGGGGAGCTGTTTTTT

V: TRBV3-1/TRBV3-2
J: TRBJ2-2
size: -
D: -
CDR3: CASSQEHPSRNTGELFF
DNA: TGTGCCAGCAGCCAAGAGCACCCTAGCAGAAACACCGGGGAGCTGTTTTTT

V: TRBV6-4
J: TRBJ2-3
size: -
D: TRBD2
CDR3: CASSEPPQTSGSTDTQYF
DNA: TGTGCCAGCAGTGAGCCCCCCCAAACTAGCGGGAGCACAGATACGCAGTATTTT

V: TRBV7-9
J: TRBJ2-5
size: -
D: TRBD2
CDR3: CASSPLLRSGRGDQETQYF
DNA: TGTGCCAGCAGCCCTCTTTTGCGTAGCGGGAGAGGGGATCAAGAGACCCAGTACTTC

V: TRBV19
J: TRBJ2-1
size: -
D: TRBD2
CDR3: CASSKMTSGRKLGSYNEQFF
DNA: TGTGCCAGTAGCAAAATGACTAGCGGGAGGAAGCTCGGCTCCTACAATGAGCAGTTCTTC

V: TRBV2
J: TRBJ2-1
size: -
D: TRBD2
CDR3: CASTLSGRDSYNEQFF
DNA: TGTGCCAGCACCCTTAGCGGGAGGGACTCCTACAATGAGCAGTTCTTC

V: TRBV5-1
J: TRBJ2-2
size: -
D: TRBD2
CDR3: CASSRTGGLAGAATGELFF
DNA: TGCGCCAGCAGCCGAACAGGGGGACTAGCGGGAGCCGCCACCGGGGAGCTGTTTTTT

V: TRBV27
J: TRBJ2-7
size: -
D: -
CDR3: CASRPGTPSSYEQYF
DNA: TGTGCCAGCAGACCTGGGACACCTAGCTCCTACGAGCAGTACTTC

V: TRBV24-1
J: TRBJ1-1
size: -
D: TRBD1
CDR3: CATSDGQGNTEAFF
DNA: TGTGCCACCAGTGATGGACAGGGGAACACTGAAGCTTTCTTT

V: TRBV6-1
J: TRBJ2-7
size: -
D: TRBD1
CDR3: CASSDHRTGLKYEQYF
DNA: TGTGCCAGCAGTGACCACCGGACAGGGCTCAAGTACGAGCAGTACTTC

V: TRBV19
J: TRBJ2-7
size: -
D: TRBD2
CDR3: CASSLAGPYEQYF
DNA: TGTGCCAGTTCCCTAGCGGGTCCTTACGAGCAGTACTTC

V: TRBV18
J: TRBJ1-5
size: -
D: TRBD1
CDR3: CASSPRFQGGLPDQPQHF
DNA: TGTGCCAGCTCACCAAGGTTCCAAGGGGGCCTCCCGGATCAGCCCCAGCATTTT

V: TRBV28
J: TRBJ1-3
size: -
D: TRBD1
CDR3: CASSTLQGATNTIYF
DNA: TGTGCCAGCAGTACTTTACAGGGGGCGACGAACACCATATATTTT

V: TRBV2
J: TRBJ1-5
size: -
D: -
CDR3: CASSRPQGIGNQPQHF
DNA: TGTGCCAGCAGCCGTCCTCAGGGAATCGGCAATCAGCCCCAGCATTTT

V: TRBV5-1
J: TRBJ1-4
size: -
D: -
CDR3: CASSLAATNEKLFF
DNA: TGCGCCAGCAGCCTGGCCGCAACTAATGAAAAACTGTTTTTT

V: TRBV3-1/TRBV3-2
J: TRBJ1-4
size: -
D: TRBD1
CDR3: CASSRGTGGNNEKLFF
DNA: TGTGCCAGCAGCCGGGGGACAGGGGGAAATAATGAAAAACTGTTTTTT

V: TRBV2
J: TRBJ2-3
size: -
D: TRBD2
CDR3: CASPAVGRGVTDTQYF
DNA: TGTGCCAGCCCCGCTGTGGGGCGGGGGGTCACAGATACGCAGTATTTT

V: TRBV19
J: TRBJ1-1
size: -
D: -
CDR3: CASRPRENTEAFF
DNA: TGTGCCAGTAGGCCCAGGGAGAACACTGAAGCTTTCTTT

V: TRBV18
J: TRBJ1-2
size: -
D: -
CDR3: CASSPPQGNNYGYTF
DNA: TGTGCCAGCTCACCACCGCAGGGCAATAACTATGGCTACACCTTC

V: TRBV27
J: TRBJ2-7
size: -
D: TRBD1
CDR3: CASSLSTGAVKYEQYF
DNA: TGTGCCAGCAGTTTATCAACAGGGGCAGTAAAGTACGAGCAGTACTTC

V: TRBV6-6
J: TRBJ1-5
size: -
D: -
CDR3: CASYGLSSNQPQHF
DNA: TGTGCCAGCTACGGACTGAGTAGCAATCAGCCCCAGCATTTT

V: TRBV20-1
J: TRBJ2-2
size: -
D: TRBD1
CDR3: CSASTGRQGAITGELFF
DNA: TGCAGTGCTAGTACAGGTCGTCAGGGGGCGATCACCGGGGAGCTGTTTTTT

V: TRBV5-1
J: TRBJ2-1
size: once
D: -
CDR3: CASSVDITYNEQFF
DNA: TGCGCCAGCAGCGTAGACATAACCTACAATGAGCAGTTCTTC

V: TRBV14
J: TRBJ2-7
size: -
D: TRBD1
CDR3: CASSPRDRGIWEQYF
DNA: TGTGCCAGCAGCCCCCGGGACAGGGGGATATGGGAGCAGTACTTC

V: TRBV2
J: TRBJ1-1
size: -
D: -
CDR3: CARGQEGSRTEAFF
DNA: TGTGCCAGGGGACAAGAGGGGTCACGCACTGAAGCTTTCTTT

V: TRBV5-1
J: TRBJ2-1
size: -
D: TRBD2
CDR3: CASSLSTSGTTYNEQFF
DNA: TGCGCCAGCAGCTTGAGTACTAGCGGGACTACCTACAATGAGCAGTTCTTC

V: TRBV4-1
J: TRBJ1-6
size: -
D: TRBD1
CDR3: CASSQRTGDGSYNSPLHF
DNA: TGCGCCAGCAGCCAGAGGACAGGGGATGGGTCCTATAATTCACCCCTCCACTTT

V: TRBV30
J: TRBJ1-2
size: -
D: TRBD1
CDR3: CAFTLTGRQNYGYTF
DNA: TGTGCCTTCACTTTGACAGGGAGACAGAACTATGGCTACACCTTC

V: TRBV5-1
J: TRBJ1-4
size: -
D: -
CDR3: CASSIQGGAFEKLFF
DNA: TGCGCCAGCAGCATACAAGGGGGGGCTTTTGAAAAACTGTTTTTT

V: TRBV6-5
J: TRBJ1-2
size: -
D: -
CDR3: CASSYSTGFGYTF
DNA: TGTGCCAGCAGTTACTCGACAGGTTTTGGCTACACCTTC